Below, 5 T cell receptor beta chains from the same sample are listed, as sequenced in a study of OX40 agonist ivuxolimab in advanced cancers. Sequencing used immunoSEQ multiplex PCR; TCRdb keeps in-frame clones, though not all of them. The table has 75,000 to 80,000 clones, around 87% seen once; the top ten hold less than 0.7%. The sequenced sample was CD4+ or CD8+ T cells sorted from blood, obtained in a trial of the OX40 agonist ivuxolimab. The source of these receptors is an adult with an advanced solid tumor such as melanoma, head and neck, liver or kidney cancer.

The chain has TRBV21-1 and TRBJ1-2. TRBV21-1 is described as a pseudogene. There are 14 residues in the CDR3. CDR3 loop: CASSKWRDRYGYTF. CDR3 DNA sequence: TGTGCCAGCAGCAAGTGGCGGGACCGCTATGGCTACACCTTC.

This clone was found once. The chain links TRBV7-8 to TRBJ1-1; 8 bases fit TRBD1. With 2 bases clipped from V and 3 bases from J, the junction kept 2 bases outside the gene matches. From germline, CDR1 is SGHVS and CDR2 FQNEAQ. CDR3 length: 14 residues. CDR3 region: CASSLQGADTEAFF. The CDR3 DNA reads TGTGCCAGCAGCTTACAGGGGGCTGACACTGAAGCTTTCTTT. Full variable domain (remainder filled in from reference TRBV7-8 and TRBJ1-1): GAGVSQSPRYKVAKRGQDVALRCDPISGHVSLFWYQQALGQGPEFLTYFQNEAQLDKSGLPSDRFFAERPEGSVSTLKIQRTQQEDSAVYLCASSLQGADTEAFFGQGTRLTVV.

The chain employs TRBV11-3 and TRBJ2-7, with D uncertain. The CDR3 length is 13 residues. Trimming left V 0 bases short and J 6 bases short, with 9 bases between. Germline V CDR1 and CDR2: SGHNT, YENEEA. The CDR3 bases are TGTGCCAGCAGCTTAGATAGGTACCGCGAGCAGTACTTC. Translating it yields CASSLDRYREQYF.

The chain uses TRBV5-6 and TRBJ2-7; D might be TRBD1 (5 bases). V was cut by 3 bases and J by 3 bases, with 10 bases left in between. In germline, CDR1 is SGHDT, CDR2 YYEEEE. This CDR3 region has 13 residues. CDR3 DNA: TGTGCCAGCAGCTACGACAGAGACTACGAGCAGTACTTC. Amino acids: CASSYDRDYEQYF.

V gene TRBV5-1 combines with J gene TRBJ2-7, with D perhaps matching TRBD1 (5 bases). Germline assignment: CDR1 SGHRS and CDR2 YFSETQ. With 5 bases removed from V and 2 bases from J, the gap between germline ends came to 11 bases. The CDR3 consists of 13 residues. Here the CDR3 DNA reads TGCGCCAGCAGTCCACAGGCAGCCTACGAGCAGTACTTC. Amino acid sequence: CASSPQAAYEQYF.